This T cell receptor (beta chain) was documented in a study of OX40 agonist ivuxolimab in advanced cancers. There are 12 residues in the CDR3. Germline CDR1 reads SGHDN; CDR2 reads FVKESK. V dropped 3 bases and J dropped 2 bases, with 5 bases sitting between them. Regarding the study as a whole: The study did not work out the antigen specificity of the expanded peripheral T cells.

This clone was seen more than once but under ten times. What it recognizes is unknown. Patients with a history of autoimmune disease or on systemic immunosuppression were excluded. Produced via immunoSEQ multiplex PCR; TCRdb's table is partial and in-frame only. The sample contains under 80,000 clones, 85% of which appear only once. Here the sequenced sample was CD4+ or CD8+ T cells sorted from blood, taken in a trial of the OX40 agonist ivuxolimab. The rearrangement uses TRBV14 and TRBJ2-7; D possibly corresponds to TRBD2 (5 bases). This receptor was identified in an adult with an advanced solid tumor such as melanoma, head and neck, liver or kidney cancer. Here the CDR3 reads CASSQEAYEQYF. In DNA, the CDR3 is TGTGCCAGCAGCCAGGAGGCCTACGAGCAGTACTTC.